Below are 8 T cell receptor beta chains sequenced from a single sample in a study of blood T cell repertoires in COVID-19. Profiled with immunoSEQ multiplex PCR; TCRdb holds only in-frame clones, not every one. The sample shows approximately 340,000 clones, around four fifths of them seen only once. Material: peripheral blood. The source is a young man with active or convalescent COVID-19.

The chain carries TRBV9 and TRBJ2-1, with TRBD2 matching 12 bases. The CDR3 has 17 amino acids. Losses at the gene ends were 0 bases for V and 8 bases for J; bases not matched to a gene: 9. Germline V lookup: CDR1 SGDLS, CDR2 YYNGEE. The CDR3 coding sequence is TGTGCCAGCAGCGTAGGAATAGGGCTAGCGGGAGGGCATGAGCAGTTCTTC. The encoded protein is CASSVGIGLAGGHEQFF.

This clone was seen once. The chain links TRBV11-3 to TRBJ1-1, with 7 bases fitting TRBD1. Germline CDR1 SGHNT, CDR2 YENEEA. The CDR3 has 17 residues. Trimming removed 1 base from V and 3 bases from J; junction bases left unmatched: 11. CDR3 nucleotide sequence: TGTGCCAGCAGCTTAGCGGGACAGAGTGTAGGGGACACTGAAGCTTTCTTT. Protein sequence: CASSLAGQSVGDTEAFF.

The CDR3 loop is CASSFPGYSYEQYF. CDR3 DNA sequence: TGTGCCAGCAGCTTTCCGGGATACTCCTACGAGCAGTACTTC. The chain couples TRBV7-2 to TRBJ2-7, with D possibly matching TRBD2 (5 bases). CDR1 is SGHTA and CDR2 is FQGNSA in the germline V gene. V was trimmed by 3 bases and J by 0 bases, leaving 9 bases between them. The CDR3 contains 14 residues.

The chain recombines TRBV28 with TRBJ2-3; 9 nucleotides align to TRBD1. Losses at the gene ends were 8 bases for V and 4 bases for J; bases not matched to a gene: 7. Germline assignment: CDR1 MDHEN and CDR2 SYDVKM. This CDR3 is 14 amino acids long. CDR3 region: CASSQGAVADTQYF. CDR3 DNA sequence: TGTGCCAGCTCACAGGGGGCGGTCGCAGATACGCAGTATTTT.

This chain connects TRBV7-8 to TRBJ2-5; D gene ambiguous. The CDR3 contains 13 residues. Looked up from germline, CDR1 is SGHVS and CDR2 is FQNEAQ. Trimming pared 5 bases from V and 5 bases from J, leaving 12 bases between. The CDR3 sequence: CASSLLRSETQYF. The CDR3 DNA follows: TGTGCCAGCAGCCTATTAAGGAGCGAGACCCAGTACTTC.

The V call is TRBV25-1, the J call TRBJ2-5, with TRBD1 matching over 7 bases. J was trimmed by 0 bases and V by 4 bases; bases with no gene match: 5. Germline CDR1 and CDR2: MGHDK and SYGVNS. This CDR3 comprises 15 residues. This CDR3 reads CASSADRENQETQYF. Here the CDR3 DNA reads TGTGCCAGCAGTGCCGACAGGGAGAACCAAGAGACCCAGTACTTC.

The chain recombines TRBV27 with TRBJ1-5, with 10 nucleotides matching TRBD1. There are 15 residues in the CDR3. V lost 11 bases to trimming and J lost 4 bases; unmatched junction nucleotides: 11. Germline CDR1 is MNHEY and CDR2 is SMNVEV (reference sequence). In DNA, the CDR3 is TGTGCCTCGTGGGGGACAGGGGAGGGGAATCAGCCCCAGCATTTT. Translating gives CASWGTGEGNQPQHF.

The chain links TRBV6-5 to TRBJ1-3; TRBD1 is a possible D gene (6 bases). The CDR3 length is 14 residues. Trimming pared 2 bases from V and 1 base from J, leaving 6 bases between. CDR1 and CDR2 from the germline V gene are MNHEY and SVGAGI. CDR3 in amino acids: CASSYRGSGNTIYF. The CDR3 nucleotides are TGTGCCAGCAGTTACAGGGGGTCTGGAAACACCATATATTTT.